This passage covers 2 T cell receptor beta chains from one sample sequenced in a study of cytomegalovirus exposure and HLA in healthy donors. Libraries were prepared by immunoSEQ multiplex PCR; TCRdb keeps only in-frame clonotypes and omits some of them. The data hold about 73,000 clones, with approximately 90% observed a single time. Material for sequencing was PBMCs. All receptors derive from a woman between 18 and 29 years old in good health and CMV-seropositive.

The rearrangement uses TRBV28 and TRBJ2-3, with 15 bases that match TRBD2. The CDR3 has 21 amino acids. Looked up from germline, CDR1 is MDHEN and CDR2 is SYDVKM. J was trimmed by 0 bases and V by 6 bases; bases with no gene match: 16. The CDR3 loop reads CASRHYYRTSGRESSTDTQYF. The CDR3, as DNA: TGTGCCAGCAGGCACTACTACAGGACTAGCGGGAGGGAATCTAGCACAGATACGCAGTATTTT. Using reference TRBV28 and TRBJ2-3 for the parts outside the CDR3, the full variable domain is DVKVTQSSRYLVKRTGEKVFLECVQDMDHENMFWYRQDPGLGLRLIYFSYDVKMKEKGDIPEGYSVSREKKERFSLILESASTNQTSMYLCASRHYYRTSGRESSTDTQYFGPGTRLTVL.

The chain is built from TRBV19 and TRBJ2-1; possibly TRBD2 for D (6 bases). Trimming left V 4 bases short and J 7 bases short, with 20 bases between. There are 16 residues in the CDR3. Looked up from germline, CDR1 is LNHDA and CDR2 is SQIVND (reference sequence). CDR3 loop: CASSKGTHLYRNEQFF. The CDR3 nucleotides are TGTGCCAGTAGTAAAGGGACTCACCTTTATAGGAATGAGCAGTTCTTC.